These 7 T cell receptor beta chains share one sample of origin, sequenced in a study of blood T cell repertoires in COVID-19. Libraries were prepared by immunoSEQ multiplex PCR; TCRdb keeps only in-frame clonotypes and omits some of them. The table has some 240,000 clones, around 90% seen once. The sequenced sample consisted of peripheral blood. The source of these receptors is a woman aged 60 to 75 with COVID-19, enrolled during active disease.

This chain joins TRBV5-1 and TRBJ2-7; D is possibly TRBD2 (6 bases). In germline, CDR1 is SGHRS, CDR2 YFSETQ. V was shortened by 0 bases and J by 0 bases, with 10 bases between the two germline ends. The CDR3 is 15 amino acids. This CDR3 is CASSLVAGPSYEQYF. The CDR3 DNA follows: TGCGCCAGCAGCTTGGTCGCGGGGCCCTCCTACGAGCAGTACTTC.

This chain uses TRBV5-4 with TRBJ1-1, with D unclear. Germline CDR1 reads SGHNT; CDR2 reads YYREEE (reference sequence). This CDR3 is 15 amino acids long. V lost 4 bases and J lost 0, with 13 bases in between. The CDR3 DNA is TGTGCCAGCAGCGGACTGGGTACAATGAACACTGAAGCTTTCTTT. It yields the protein CASSGLGTMNTEAFF.

The chain recombines TRBV4-2 with TRBJ2-5, with 7 nucleotides matching TRBD1. V shed 2 bases and J 5 bases; nucleotides not matched to a gene: 20. The CDR3 is 19 amino acids. In germline, CDR1 is LGHNA, CDR2 YNFKEQ. The CDR3 nucleotides read TGTGCCAGCAGCCAAAGTTTCCGCGTCGACAGGGTTGTTAGGGAGACCCAGTACTTC. Amino acid sequence: CASSQSFRVDRVVRETQYF.

The CDR3 spells CASSLRDSSFSGTQYF. Here the CDR3 DNA reads TGTGCCAGCAGCCTTCGGGACAGTTCCTTTTCCGGTACGCAGTATTTT. The genes are TRBV11-1 and TRBJ2-3, with 7 positions matching TRBD1. The V gene end was trimmed by 5 bases and the J gene end by 8 bases; junction bases not matched to a gene: 16. The germline gives CDR1 SGHAT, CDR2 FQDESV (reference sequence). CDR3 length: 16 amino acids.

This clone has only one observation. V gene TRBV28 combines with J gene TRBJ1-2; TRBD1 is a possible D gene (5 bases). Germline lookup yields CDR1 MDHEN and CDR2 SYDVKM. V gave up 7 bases and J gave up 5 bases, with 20 bases separating them. The CDR3 length is 15 residues. CDR3 region: CASITGGGIGYGYTF. The CDR3 DNA reads as TGTGCCAGCATCACTGGGGGGGGTATCGGGTATGGCTACACCTTC.

V and J are TRBV6-2 or TRBV6-3 and TRBJ1-5; 8 positions agree with TRBD1. CDR3 size: 17 residues. Looked up from germline, CDR1 is MNHEY and CDR2 is SVGEGT. With 5 bases clipped from V and 2 bases from J, the junction kept 11 bases outside the gene matches. CDR3 sequence reads: CASSDPGQGRGNQPQHF. The CDR3, as DNA: TGTGCCAGCAGTGACCCCGGACAGGGTCGGGGCAATCAGCCCCAGCATTTT.

The gene calls are TRBV6-2 or TRBV6-3 and TRBJ1-2; 8 bases fit TRBD1. Unmatched junction bases numbered 9, after V lost 8 bases and J lost 1 base. This CDR3 has 15 residues. Looked up from germline, CDR1 is MNHEY and CDR2 is SVGEGT. Here the CDR3 DNA reads TGTGCCAGCCGCCCGACGGGACAGGTTAACTATGGCTACACCTTC. Its translation: CASRPTGQVNYGYTF.